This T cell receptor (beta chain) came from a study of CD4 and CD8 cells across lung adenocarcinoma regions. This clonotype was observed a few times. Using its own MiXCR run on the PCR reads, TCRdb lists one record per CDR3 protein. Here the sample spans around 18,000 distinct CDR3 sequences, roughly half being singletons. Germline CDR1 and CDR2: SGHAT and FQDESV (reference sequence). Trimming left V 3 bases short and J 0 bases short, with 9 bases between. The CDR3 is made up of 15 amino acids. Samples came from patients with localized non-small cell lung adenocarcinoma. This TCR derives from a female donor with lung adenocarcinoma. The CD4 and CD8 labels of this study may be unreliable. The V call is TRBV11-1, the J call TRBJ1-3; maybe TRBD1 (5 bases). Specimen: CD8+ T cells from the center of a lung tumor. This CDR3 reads CASSLGLFSGNTIYF. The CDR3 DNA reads TGTGCCAGCAGCTTGGGACTTTTCTCTGGAAACACCATATATTTT. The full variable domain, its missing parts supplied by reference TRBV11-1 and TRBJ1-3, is EAEVAQSPRYKITEKSQAVAFWCDPISGHATLYWYRQILGQGPELLVQFQDESVVDDSQLPKDRFSAERLKGVDSTLKIQPAELGDSAMYLCASSLGLFSGNTIYFGEGSWLTVV.